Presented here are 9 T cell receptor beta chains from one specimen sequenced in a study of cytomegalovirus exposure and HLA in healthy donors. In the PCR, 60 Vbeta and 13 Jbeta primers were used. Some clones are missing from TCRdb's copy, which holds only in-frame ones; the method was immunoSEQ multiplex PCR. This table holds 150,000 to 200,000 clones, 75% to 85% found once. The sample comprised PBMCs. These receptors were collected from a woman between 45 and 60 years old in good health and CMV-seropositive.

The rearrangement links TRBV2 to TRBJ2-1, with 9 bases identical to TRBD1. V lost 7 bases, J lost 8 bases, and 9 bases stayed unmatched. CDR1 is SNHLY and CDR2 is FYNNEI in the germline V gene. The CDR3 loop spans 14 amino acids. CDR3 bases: TGTGCCAGCATCTCAAGACAGGGGGGGGATGAGCAGTTCTTC. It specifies CASISRQGGDEQFF.

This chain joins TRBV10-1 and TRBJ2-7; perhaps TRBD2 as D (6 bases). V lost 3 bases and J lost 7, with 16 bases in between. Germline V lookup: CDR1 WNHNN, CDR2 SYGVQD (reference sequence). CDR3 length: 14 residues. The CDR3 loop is CASSDWMDRGEQYF. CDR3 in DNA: TGCGCCAGCAGTGATTGGATGGACCGGGGGGAGCAGTACTTC.

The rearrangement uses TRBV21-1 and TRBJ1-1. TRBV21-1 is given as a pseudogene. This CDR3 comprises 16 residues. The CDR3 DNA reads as TGTGCCAGTTTGGGAGGGCAGGTCACCATGAACACTGAAGCTTTCTTT. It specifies CASLGGQVTMNTEAFF.

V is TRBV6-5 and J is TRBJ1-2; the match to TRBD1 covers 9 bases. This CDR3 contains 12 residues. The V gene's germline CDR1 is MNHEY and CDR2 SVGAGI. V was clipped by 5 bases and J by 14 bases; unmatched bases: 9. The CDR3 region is CASSLTGTGTTF. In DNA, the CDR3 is TGTGCCAGCAGTCTTACCGGGACAGGGACTACCTTC.

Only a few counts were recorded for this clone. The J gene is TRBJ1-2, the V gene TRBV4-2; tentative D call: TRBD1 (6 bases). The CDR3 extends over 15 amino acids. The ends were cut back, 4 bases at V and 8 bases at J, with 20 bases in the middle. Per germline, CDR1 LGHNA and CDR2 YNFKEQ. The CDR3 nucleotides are TGTGCCAGCAGCCCAGGGATCCAAAACAGGGACGGCTACACCTTC. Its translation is CASSPGIQNRDGYTF.

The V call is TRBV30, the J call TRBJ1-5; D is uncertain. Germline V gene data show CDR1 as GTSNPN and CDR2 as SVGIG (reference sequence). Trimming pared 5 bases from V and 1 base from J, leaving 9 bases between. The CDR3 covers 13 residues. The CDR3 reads CAWARGSNQPQHF. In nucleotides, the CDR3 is TGTGCCTGGGCCCGGGGAAGCAATCAGCCCCAGCATTTT.

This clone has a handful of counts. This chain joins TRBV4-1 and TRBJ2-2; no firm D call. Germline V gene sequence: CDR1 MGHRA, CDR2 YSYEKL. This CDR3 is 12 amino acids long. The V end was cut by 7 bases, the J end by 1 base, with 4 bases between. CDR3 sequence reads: CASTGNTGELFF. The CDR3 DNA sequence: TGCGCCAGCACGGGGAACACCGGGGAGCTGTTTTTT.

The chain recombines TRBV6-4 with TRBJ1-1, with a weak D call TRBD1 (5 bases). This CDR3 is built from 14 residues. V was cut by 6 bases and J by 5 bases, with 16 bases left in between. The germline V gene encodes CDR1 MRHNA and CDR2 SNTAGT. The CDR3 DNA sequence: TGTGCCAGCAGGGAGCAGGGTAGTTCAACTGAAGCTTTCTTT. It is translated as CASREQGSSTEAFF.

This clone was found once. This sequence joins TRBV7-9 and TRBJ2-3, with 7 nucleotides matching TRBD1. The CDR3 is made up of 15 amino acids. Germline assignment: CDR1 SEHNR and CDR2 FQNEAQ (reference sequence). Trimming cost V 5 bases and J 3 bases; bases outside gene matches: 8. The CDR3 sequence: CASSPRRGPTDTQYF. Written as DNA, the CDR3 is TGTGCCAGCAGCCCCCGAAGGGGGCCTACAGATACGCAGTATTTT.